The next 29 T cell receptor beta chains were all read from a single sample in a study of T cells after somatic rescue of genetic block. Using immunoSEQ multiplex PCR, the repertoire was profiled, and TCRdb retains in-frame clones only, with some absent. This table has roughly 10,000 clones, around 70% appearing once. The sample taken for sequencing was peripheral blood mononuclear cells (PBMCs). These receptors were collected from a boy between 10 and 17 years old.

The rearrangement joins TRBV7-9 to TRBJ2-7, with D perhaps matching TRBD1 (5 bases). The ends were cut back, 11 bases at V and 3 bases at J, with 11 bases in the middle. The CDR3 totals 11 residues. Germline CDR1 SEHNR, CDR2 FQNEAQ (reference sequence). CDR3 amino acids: CAGSRGYEQYF. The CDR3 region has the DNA TGTGCCGGTTCTAGGGGCTACGAGCAGTACTTC.

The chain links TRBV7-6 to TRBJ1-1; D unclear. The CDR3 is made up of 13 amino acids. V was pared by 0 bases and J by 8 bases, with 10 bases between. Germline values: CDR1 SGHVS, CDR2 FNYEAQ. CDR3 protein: CASSLARGLEAFF. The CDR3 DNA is TGTGCCAGCAGCTTAGCGAGAGGTTTGGAAGCTTTCTTT.

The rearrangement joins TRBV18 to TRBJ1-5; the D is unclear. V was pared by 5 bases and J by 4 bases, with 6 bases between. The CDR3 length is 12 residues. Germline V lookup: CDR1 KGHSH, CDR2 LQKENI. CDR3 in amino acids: CASSKGNQPQHF. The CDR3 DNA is TGTGCCAGCTCAAAAGGAAATCAGCCCCAGCATTTT.

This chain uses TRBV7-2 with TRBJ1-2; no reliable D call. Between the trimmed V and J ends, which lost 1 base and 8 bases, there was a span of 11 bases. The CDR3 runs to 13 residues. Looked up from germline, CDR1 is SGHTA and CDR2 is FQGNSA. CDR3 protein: CASSLVWVSGYTF. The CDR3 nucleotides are TGTGCCAGCAGCTTAGTGTGGGTAAGCGGCTACACCTTC. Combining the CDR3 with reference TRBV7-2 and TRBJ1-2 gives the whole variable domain GAGVSQSPSNKVTEKGKDVELRCDPISGHTALYWYRQSLGQGLEFLIYFQGNSAPDKSGLPSDRFSAERTGGSVSTLTIQRTQQEDSAVYLCASSLVWVSGYTFGSGTRLTVV.

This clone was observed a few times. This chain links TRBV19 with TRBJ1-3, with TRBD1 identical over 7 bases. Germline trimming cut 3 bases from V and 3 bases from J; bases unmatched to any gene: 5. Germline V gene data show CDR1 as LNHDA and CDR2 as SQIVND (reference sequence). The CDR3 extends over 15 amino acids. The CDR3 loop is CASSMTGQVGNTIYF. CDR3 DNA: TGTGCCAGTAGTATGACCGGACAGGTTGGAAACACCATATATTTT. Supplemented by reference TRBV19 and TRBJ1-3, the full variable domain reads DGGITQSPKYLFRKEGQNVTLSCEQNLNHDAMYWYRQDPGQGLRLIYYSQIVNDFQKGDIAEGYSVSREKKESFPLTVTSAQKNPTAFYLCASSMTGQVGNTIYFGEGSWLTVV.

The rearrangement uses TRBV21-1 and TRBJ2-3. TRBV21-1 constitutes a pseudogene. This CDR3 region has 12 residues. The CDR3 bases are TGTGCCAGCAGCAAAGTTGGGGTAACGCAGTATTTT. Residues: CASSKVGVTQYF.

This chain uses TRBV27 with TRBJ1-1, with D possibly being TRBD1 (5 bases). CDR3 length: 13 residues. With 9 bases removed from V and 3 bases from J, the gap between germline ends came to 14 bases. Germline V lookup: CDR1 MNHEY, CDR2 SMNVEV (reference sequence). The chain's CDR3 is CASKGELDTEAFF. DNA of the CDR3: TGTGCCAGTAAAGGGGAGTTGGACACTGAAGCTTTCTTT.

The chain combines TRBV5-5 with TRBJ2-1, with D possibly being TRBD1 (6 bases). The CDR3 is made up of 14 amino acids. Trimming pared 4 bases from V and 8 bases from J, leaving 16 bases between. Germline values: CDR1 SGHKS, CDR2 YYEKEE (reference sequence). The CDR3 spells CASSDPGTRDEQFF. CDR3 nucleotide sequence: TGTGCCAGCAGCGATCCCGGGACAAGGGATGAGCAGTTCTTC.

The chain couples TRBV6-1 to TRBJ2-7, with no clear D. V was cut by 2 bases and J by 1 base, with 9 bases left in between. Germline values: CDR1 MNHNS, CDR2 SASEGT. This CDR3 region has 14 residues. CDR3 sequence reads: CASSEPGSSYEQYF. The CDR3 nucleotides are TGTGCCAGCAGTGAACCCGGCAGTTCCTACGAGCAGTACTTC.

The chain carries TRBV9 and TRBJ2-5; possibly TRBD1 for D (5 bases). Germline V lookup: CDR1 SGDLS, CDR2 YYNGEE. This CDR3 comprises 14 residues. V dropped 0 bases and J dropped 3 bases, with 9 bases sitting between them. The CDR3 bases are TGTGCCAGCAGCGTAGTAGGGGCCGAAGAGACCCAGTACTTC. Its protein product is CASSVVGAEETQYF.

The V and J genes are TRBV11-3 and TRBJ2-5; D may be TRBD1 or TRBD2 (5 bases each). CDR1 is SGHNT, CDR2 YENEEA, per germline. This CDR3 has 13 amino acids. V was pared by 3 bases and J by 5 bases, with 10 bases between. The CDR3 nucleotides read TGTGCCAGCAGCTTGGGGACCACTGAGACCCAGTACTTC. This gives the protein CASSLGTTETQYF.

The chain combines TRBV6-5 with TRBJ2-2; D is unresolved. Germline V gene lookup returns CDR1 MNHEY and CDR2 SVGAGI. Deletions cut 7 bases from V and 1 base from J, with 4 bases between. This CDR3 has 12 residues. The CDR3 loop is CASIENTGELFF. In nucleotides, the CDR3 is TGTGCCAGCATAGAGAACACCGGGGAGCTGTTTTTT.

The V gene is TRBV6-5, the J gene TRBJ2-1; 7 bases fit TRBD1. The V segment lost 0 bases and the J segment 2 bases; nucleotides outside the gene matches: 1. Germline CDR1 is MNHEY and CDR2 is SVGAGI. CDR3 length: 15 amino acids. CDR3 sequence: CASSYSGTAYNEQFF. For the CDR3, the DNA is TGTGCCAGCAGTTACTCCGGGACAGCCTACAATGAGCAGTTCTTC.

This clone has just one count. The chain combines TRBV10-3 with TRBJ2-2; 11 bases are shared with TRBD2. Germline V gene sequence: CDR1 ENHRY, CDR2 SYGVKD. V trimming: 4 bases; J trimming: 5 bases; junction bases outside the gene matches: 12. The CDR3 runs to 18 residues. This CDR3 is CAISVGLAGGGRTGELFF. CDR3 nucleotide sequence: TGTGCCATCAGTGTTGGGCTAGCGGGAGGAGGAAGGACCGGGGAGCTGTTTTTT.

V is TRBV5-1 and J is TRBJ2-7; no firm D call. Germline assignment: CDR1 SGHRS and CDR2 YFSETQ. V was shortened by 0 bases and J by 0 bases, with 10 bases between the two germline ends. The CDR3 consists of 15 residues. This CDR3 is CASSLGPVPSYEQYF. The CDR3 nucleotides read TGCGCCAGCAGCTTGGGACCCGTCCCCTCCTACGAGCAGTACTTC.

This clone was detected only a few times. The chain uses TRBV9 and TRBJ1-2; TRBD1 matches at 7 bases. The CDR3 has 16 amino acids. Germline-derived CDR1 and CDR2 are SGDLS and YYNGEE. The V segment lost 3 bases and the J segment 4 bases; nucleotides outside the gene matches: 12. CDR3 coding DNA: TGTGCCAGCAGCGCACAGGGGCATACCGGCCCCTATGGCTACACCTTC. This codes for CASSAQGHTGPYGYTF.

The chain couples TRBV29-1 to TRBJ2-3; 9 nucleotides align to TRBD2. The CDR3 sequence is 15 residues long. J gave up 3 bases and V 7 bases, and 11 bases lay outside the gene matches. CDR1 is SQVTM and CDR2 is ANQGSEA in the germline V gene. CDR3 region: CSAWGGGGATDTQYF. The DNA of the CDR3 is TGCAGCGCCTGGGGCGGCGGGGGGGCAACAGATACGCAGTATTTT.

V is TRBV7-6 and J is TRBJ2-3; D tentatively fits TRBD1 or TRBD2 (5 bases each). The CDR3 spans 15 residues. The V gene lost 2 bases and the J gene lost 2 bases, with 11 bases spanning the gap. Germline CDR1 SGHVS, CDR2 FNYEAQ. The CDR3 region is CASSLIGTSTDTQYF. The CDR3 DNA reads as TGTGCCAGCAGCTTAATAGGGACGTCCACAGATACGCAGTATTTT.

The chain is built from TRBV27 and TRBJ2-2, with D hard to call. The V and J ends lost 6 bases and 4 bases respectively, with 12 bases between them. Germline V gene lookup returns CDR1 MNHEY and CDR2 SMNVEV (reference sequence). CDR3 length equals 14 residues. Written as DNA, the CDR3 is TGTGCCAGCAGGCAATCCTTGGGCACCGGGGAGCTGTTTTTT. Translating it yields CASRQSLGTGELFF.

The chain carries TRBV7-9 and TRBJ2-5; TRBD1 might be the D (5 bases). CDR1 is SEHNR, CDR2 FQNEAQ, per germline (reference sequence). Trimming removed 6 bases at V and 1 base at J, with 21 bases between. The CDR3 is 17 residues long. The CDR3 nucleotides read TGTGCCAGCAGTAAGTCAGGGATCACTACCCCCCAAGAGACCCAGTACTTC. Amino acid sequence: CASSKSGITTPQETQYF.

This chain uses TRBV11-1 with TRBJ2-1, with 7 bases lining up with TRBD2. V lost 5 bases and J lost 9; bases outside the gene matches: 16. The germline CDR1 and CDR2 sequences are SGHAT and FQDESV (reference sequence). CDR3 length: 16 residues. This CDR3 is CASSQKGLLGGGEQFF. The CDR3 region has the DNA TGTGCCAGCAGCCAAAAGGGACTACTCGGGGGAGGTGAGCAGTTCTTC.

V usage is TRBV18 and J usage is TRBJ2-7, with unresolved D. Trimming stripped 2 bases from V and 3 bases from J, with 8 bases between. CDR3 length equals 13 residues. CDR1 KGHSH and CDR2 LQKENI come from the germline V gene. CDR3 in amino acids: CASSPTGFYEQYF. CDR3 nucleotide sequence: TGTGCCAGCTCACCAACGGGTTTCTACGAGCAGTACTTC.

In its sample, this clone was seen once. The CDR3 DNA sequence: TGTGCCAGCAGCCCTCGACAGGGTAGAAGATCTGGAAACACCATATATTTT. Its translation is CASSPRQGRRSGNTIYF. The chain combines TRBV7-2 with TRBJ1-3; 7 bases line up with TRBD1. CDR1 is SGHTA and CDR2 is FQGNSA in the germline V gene. V trimming: 5 bases; J trimming: 1 base; junction bases outside the gene matches: 11. The length of the CDR3 is 17 residues.

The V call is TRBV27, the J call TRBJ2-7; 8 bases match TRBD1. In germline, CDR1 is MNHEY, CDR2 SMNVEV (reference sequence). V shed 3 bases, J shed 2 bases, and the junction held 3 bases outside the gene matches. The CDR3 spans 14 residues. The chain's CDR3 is CASSFRDRTYEQYF. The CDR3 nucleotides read TGTGCCAGCAGTTTCCGGGACAGGACCTACGAGCAGTACTTC.

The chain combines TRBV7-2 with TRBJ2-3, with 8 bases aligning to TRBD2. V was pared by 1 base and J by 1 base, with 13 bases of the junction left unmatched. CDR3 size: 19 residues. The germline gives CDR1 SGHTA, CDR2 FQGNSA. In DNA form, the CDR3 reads TGTGCCAGCAGCTTAGTCCGGGGGGGTTGGCGGGCCGGCACAGATACGCAGTATTTT. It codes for CASSLVRGGWRAGTDTQYF.

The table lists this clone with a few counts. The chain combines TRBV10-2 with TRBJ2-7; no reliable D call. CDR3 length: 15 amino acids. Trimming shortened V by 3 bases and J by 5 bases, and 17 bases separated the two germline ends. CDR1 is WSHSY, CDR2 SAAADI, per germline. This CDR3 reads CASSEGQIGLHEQYF. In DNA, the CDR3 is TGCGCCAGCAGTGAAGGTCAGATCGGGCTCCACGAGCAGTACTTC.

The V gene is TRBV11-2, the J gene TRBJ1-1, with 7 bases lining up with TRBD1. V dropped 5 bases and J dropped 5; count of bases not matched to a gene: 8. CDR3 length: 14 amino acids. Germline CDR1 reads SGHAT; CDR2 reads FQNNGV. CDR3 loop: CASSLDRVRTEAFF. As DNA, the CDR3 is TGTGCCAGCAGCCTCGACAGGGTCCGGACTGAAGCTTTCTTT.

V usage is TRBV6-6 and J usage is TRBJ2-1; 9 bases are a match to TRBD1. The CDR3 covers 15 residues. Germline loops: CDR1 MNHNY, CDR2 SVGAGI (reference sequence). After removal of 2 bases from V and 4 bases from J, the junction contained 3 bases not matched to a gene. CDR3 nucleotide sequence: TGTGCCAGCAGTTACACAGGGGGCTATTACAATGAGCAGTTCTTC. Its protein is CASSYTGGYYNEQFF.

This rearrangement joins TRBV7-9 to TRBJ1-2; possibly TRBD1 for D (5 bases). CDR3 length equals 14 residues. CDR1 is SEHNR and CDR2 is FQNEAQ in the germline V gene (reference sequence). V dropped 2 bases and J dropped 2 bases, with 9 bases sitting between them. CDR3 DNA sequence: TGTGCCAGCAGCTTAACCGGGGGGAACTATGGCTACACCTTC. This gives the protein CASSLTGGNYGYTF.